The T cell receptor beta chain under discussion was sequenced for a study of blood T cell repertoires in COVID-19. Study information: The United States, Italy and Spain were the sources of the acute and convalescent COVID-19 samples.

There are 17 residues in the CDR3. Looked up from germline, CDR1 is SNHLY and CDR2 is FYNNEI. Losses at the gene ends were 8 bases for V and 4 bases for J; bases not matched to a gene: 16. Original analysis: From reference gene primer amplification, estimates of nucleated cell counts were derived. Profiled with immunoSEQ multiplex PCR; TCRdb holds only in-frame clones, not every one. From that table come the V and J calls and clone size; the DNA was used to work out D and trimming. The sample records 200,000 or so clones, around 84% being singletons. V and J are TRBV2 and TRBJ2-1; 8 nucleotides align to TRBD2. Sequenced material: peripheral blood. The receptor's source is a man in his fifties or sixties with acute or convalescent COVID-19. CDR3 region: CASRGMERELGYNEQFF. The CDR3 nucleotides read TGTGCCAGCCGGGGGATGGAGCGGGAGTTGGGGTACAATGAGCAGTTCTTC.